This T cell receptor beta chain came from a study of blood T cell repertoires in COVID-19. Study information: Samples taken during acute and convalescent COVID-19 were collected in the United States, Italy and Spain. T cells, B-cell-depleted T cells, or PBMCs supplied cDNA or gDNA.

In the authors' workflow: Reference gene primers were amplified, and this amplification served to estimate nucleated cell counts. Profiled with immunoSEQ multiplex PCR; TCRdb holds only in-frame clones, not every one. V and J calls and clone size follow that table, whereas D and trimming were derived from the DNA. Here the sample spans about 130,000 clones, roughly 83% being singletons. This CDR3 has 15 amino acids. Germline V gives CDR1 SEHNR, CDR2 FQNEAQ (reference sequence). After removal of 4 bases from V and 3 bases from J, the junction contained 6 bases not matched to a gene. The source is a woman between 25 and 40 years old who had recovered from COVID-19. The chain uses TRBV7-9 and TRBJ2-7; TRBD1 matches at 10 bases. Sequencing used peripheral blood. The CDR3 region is CASSSTGTGVYEQYF. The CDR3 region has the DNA TGTGCCAGCAGCTCTACCGGGACAGGGGTCTACGAGCAGTACTTC.